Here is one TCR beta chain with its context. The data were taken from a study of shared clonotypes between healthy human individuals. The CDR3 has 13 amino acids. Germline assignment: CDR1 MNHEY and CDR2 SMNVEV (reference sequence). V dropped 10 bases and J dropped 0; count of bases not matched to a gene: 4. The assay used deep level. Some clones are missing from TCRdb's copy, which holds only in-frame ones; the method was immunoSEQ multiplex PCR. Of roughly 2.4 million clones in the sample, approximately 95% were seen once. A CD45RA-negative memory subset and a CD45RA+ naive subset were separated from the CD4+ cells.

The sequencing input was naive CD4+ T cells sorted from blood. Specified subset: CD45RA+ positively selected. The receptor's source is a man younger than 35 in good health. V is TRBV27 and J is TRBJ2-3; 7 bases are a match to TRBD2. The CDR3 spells CATRTRSTDTQYF. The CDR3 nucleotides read TGTGCCACCAGGACTAGGAGCACAGATACGCAGTATTTT.